This entry is about one T cell receptor (beta chain). The antigen remains undetermined. Using immunoSEQ multiplex PCR, the repertoire was profiled, and TCRdb retains in-frame clones only, with some absent. The top ten clones hold over 1% of a sample with approximately 31,000 clones, around 80% of them seen once. This sample is part of a study of T cells in narcolepsy. Whole-study findings and limits: Comparing one patient's CSF and blood CD4+ clonotypes highlighted HCRT- and TRIB2-specific autoreactive clonotypes.

The CDR3 runs to 16 residues. In germline, CDR1 is ENHRY, CDR2 SYGVKD. V was clipped by 2 bases and J by 7 bases; unmatched bases: 8. The sequenced sample consisted of CD45RA- memory CD4+ T cells from PBMCs. This sequence was found in a human donor with narcolepsy. V is TRBV10-3 and J is TRBJ2-1; 10 positions agree with TRBD2. The CDR3 coding sequence is TGTGCCATCAGTGAGCTAGCTAGCGGGAGAGGGAATGAGCAGTTCTTC. Translating it yields CAISELASGRGNEQFF.